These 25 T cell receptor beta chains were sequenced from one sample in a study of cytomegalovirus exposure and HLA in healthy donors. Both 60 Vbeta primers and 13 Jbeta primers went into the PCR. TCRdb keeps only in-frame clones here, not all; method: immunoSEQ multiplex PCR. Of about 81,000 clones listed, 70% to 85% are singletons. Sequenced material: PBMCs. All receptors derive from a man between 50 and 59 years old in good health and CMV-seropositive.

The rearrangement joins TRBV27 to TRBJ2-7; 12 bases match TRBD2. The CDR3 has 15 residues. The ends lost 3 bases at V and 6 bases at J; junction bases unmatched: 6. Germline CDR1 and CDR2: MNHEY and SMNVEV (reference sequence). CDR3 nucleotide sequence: TGTGCCAGCAGTTTTGCCCGGACTAGCGGGACCGAGCAGTACTTC. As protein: CASSFARTSGTEQYF.

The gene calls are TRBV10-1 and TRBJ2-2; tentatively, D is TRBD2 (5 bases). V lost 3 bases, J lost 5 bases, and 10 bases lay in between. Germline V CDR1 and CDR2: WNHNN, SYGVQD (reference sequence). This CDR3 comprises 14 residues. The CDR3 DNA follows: TGCGCCAGCAGTGACGAGGGAAGGACCGGGGAGCTGTTTTTT. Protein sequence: CASSDEGRTGELFF.

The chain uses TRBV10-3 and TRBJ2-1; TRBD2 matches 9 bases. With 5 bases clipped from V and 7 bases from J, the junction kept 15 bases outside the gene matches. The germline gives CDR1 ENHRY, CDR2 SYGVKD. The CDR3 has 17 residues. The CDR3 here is CAISPGVSAGGVNEQFF. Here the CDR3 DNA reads TGTGCCATCAGTCCCGGAGTTTCAGCGGGAGGCGTGAATGAGCAGTTCTTC.

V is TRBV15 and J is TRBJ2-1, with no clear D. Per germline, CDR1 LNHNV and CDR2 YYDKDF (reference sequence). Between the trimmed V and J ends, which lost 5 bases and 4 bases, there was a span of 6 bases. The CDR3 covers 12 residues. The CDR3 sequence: CATSRAYNEQFF. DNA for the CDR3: TGTGCCACCAGCCGCGCTTACAATGAGCAGTTCTTC.

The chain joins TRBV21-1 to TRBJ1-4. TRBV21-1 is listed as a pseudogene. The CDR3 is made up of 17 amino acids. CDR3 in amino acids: CASSKREGKDVNEKLFF. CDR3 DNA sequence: TGTGCCAGCAGCAAAAGGGAGGGGAAAGACGTTAATGAAAAACTGTTTTTT.

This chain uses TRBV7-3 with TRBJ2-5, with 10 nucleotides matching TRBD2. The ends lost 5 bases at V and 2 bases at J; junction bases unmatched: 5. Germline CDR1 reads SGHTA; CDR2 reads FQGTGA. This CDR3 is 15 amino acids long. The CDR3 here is CASSIAGGGQETQYF. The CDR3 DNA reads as TGTGCCAGCAGCATAGCGGGAGGAGGTCAAGAGACCCAGTACTTC.

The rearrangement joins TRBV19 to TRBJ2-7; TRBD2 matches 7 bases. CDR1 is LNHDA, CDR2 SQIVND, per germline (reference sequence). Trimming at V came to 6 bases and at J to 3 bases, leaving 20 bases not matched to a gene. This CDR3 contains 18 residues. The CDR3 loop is CASSPLGASGKRDYEQYF. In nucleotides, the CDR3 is TGTGCCAGTAGCCCTTTAGGGGCTAGCGGAAAACGAGACTACGAGCAGTACTTC.

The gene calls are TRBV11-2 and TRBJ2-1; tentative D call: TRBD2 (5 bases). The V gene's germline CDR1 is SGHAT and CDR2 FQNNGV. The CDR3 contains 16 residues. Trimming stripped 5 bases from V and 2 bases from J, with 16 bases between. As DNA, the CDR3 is TGTGCCAGCAGCCCCATTGCGGGTGGGCCCTACAATGAGCAGTTCTTC. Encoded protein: CASSPIAGGPYNEQFF.

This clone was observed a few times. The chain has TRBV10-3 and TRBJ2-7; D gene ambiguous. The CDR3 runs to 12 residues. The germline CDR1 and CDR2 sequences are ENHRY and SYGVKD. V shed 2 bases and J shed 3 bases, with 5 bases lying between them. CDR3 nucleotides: TGTGCCATCAGTGAGGGAGACTACGAGCAGTACTTC. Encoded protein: CAISEGDYEQYF.

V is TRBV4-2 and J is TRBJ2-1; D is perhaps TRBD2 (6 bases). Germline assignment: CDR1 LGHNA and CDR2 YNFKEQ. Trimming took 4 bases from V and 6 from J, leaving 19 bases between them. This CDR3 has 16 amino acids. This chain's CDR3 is CASSPLFGSAGNEQFF. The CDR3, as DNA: TGTGCCAGCAGCCCACTTTTCGGGAGTGCCGGCAATGAGCAGTTCTTC.

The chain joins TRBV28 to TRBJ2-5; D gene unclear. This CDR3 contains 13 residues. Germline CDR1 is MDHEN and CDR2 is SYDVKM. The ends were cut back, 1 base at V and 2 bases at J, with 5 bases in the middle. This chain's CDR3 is CASSLSGQETQYF. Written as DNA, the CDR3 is TGTGCCAGCAGTTTATCAGGTCAAGAGACCCAGTACTTC.

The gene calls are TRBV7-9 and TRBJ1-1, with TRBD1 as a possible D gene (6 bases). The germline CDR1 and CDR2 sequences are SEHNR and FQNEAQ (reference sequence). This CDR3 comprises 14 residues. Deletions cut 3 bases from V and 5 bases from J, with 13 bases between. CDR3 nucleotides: TGTGCCAGCAGCTTGATCGAGGGGGTTACTGAAGCTTTCTTT. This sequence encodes CASSLIEGVTEAFF.

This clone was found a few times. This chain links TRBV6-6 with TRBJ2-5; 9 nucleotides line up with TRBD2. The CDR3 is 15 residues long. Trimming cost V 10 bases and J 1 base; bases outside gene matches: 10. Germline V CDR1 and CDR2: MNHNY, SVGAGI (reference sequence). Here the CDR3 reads CATKLAGVGQETQYF. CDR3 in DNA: TGTGCCACCAAGTTAGCGGGAGTCGGCCAAGAGACCCAGTACTTC.

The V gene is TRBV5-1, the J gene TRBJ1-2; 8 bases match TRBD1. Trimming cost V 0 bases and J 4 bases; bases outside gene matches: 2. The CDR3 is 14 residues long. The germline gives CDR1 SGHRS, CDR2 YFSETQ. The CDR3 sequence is CASSLEGTGYGYTF. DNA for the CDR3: TGCGCCAGCAGCTTGGAAGGGACAGGCTATGGCTACACCTTC.

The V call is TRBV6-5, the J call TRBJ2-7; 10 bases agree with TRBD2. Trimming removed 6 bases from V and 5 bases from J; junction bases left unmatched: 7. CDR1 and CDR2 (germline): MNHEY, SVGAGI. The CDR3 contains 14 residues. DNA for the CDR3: TGTGCCAGCAGACTGCTAGCGGGAGTCCACGAGCAGTACTTC. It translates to CASRLLAGVHEQYF.

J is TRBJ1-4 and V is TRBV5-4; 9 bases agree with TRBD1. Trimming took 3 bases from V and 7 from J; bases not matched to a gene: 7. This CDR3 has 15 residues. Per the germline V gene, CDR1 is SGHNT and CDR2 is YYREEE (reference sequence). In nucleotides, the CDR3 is TGTGCCAGCAGCTCCTGGACAGGGGCGACTGAAAAACTGTTTTTT. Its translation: CASSSWTGATEKLFF.

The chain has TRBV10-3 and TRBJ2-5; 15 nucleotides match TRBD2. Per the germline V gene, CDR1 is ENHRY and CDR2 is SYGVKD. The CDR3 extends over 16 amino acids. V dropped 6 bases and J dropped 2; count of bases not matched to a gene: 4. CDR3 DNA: TGTGCCATCAGCCCCGGACTAGCGGGAGGGCAAGAGACCCAGTACTTC. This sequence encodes CAISPGLAGGQETQYF.

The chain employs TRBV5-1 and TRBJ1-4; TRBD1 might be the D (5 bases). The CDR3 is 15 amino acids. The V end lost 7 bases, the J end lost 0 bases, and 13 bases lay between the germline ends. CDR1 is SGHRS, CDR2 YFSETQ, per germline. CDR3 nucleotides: TGCGCCAGCGCCCATACAGGAGCAACTAATGAAAAACTGTTTTTT. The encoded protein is CASAHTGATNEKLFF.

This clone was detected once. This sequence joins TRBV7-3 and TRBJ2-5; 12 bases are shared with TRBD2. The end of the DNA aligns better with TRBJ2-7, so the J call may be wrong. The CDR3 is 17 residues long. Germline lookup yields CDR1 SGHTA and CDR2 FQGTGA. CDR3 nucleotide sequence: TGTGCCAGCAGCTTAACGTTTCTAGCGGGAGGGCCCCACGAGCAGTACTTC. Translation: CASSLTFLAGGPHEQYF.

The CDR3: CAISGGFGAGDGDEQFF. CDR3 nucleotides: TGTGCCATCTCAGGGGGGTTTGGAGCGGGGGACGGGGATGAGCAGTTCTTC. The chain employs TRBV10-3 and TRBJ2-1; tentative D call: TRBD2 (8 bases). CDR1 and CDR2 (germline): ENHRY, SYGVKD. Trimming shortened V by 8 bases and J by 8 bases, and 28 bases separated the two germline ends. This CDR3 is built from 17 residues.

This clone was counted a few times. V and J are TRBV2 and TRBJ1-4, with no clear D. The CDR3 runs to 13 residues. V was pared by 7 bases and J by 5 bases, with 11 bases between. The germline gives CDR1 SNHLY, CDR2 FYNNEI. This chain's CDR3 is CASIGDYNEKLFF. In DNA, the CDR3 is TGTGCCAGCATCGGTGACTACAATGAAAAACTGTTTTTT.

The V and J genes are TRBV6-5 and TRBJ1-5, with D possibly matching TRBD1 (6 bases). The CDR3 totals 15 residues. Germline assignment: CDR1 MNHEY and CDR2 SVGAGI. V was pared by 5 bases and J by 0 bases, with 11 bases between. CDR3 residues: CASSGGQFSNQPQHF. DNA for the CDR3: TGTGCCAGCAGTGGCGGACAGTTTAGCAATCAGCCCCAGCATTTT.

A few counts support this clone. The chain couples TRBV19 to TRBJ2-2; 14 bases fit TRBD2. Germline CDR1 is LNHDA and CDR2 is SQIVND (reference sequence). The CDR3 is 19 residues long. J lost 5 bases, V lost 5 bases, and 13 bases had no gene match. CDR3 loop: CASSGAPGTSGRGTGELFF. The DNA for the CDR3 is TGTGCCAGTAGTGGGGCCCCCGGGACTAGCGGGAGAGGAACCGGGGAGCTGTTTTTT.

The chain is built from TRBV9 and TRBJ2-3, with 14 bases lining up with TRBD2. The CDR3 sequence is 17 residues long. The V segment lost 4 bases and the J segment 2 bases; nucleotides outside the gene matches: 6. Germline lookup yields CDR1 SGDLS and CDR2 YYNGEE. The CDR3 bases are TGTGCCAGCAGCTCACGACTAGCGGGAGGGAACACAGATACGCAGTATTTT. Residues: CASSSRLAGGNTDTQYF.

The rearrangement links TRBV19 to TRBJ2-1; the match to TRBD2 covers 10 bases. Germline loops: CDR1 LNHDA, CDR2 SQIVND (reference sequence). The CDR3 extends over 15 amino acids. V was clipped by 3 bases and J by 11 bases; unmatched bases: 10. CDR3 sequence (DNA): TGTGCCAGTAGTATTCTAGCGGGAGTCTCGGGGAAGCAGTTCTTC. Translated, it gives CASSILAGVSGKQFF.